Listed below are T cell receptor beta chains from one sample, sequenced in a study of siplizumab effects on memory and regulatory T cells. TCRdb keeps only in-frame clones here, not all; method: immunoSEQ multiplex PCR. The profile shows 99,000 or so clones, 85% to 95% of them singletons. The sequenced material came from non-Treg CD4+ T cells sorted from blood. The origin of the receptors is a human donor in good health. Each CDR3 is given with its conserved first and last residue. A D gene is named only where the DNA matches it firmly. Size is stated for part of the rows, as once, few or many counts, or as a class when the clone is expanded.

cdr3_length	v_call	clone_size	j_call	d_call	cdr3_aa	cdr3_nt
14	TRBV6-1	NA	TRBJ1-6	NA	CASSHRRRNSPLHF	TGTGCCAGCAGCCATCGACGGAGAAATTCACCCCTCCACTTT
15	TRBV5-6	once	TRBJ2-7	NA	CASSKKVGSTYEQYF	TGTGCCAGCAGCAAAAAGGTAGGCAGTACCTACGAGCAGTACTTC
13	TRBV27	NA	TRBJ1-2	NA	CASSSADRYGYTF	TGTGCCAGCAGTTCGGCGGACCGCTATGGCTACACCTTC
12	TRBV10-3	once	TRBJ2-1	NA	CAISGRLNEQFF	TGTGCCATCAGTGGACGACTAAATGAGCAGTTCTTC
17	TRBV27	NA	TRBJ2-1	TRBD2	CASRTSGRVSPPGEQFF	TGTGCCAGCAGGACTAGCGGGAGAGTTTCCCCTCCGGGTGAGCAGTTCTTC
15	TRBV18	once	TRBJ1-5	NA	CASSGDRTRNQPQHF	TGTGCCAGCTCAGGAGACAGGACACGCAATCAGCCCCAGCATTTT
15	TRBV5-1	NA	TRBJ2-2	NA	CASQRTLSGPRELFF	TGCGCCAGCCAGCGGACCTTAAGCGGGCCGCGGGAGCTGTTTTTT
13	TRBV11-1	NA	TRBJ2-7	TRBD1	CASSHDRGYEQYF	TGTGCCAGCAGTCATGACAGGGGCTACGAGCAGTACTTC
13	TRBV28	NA	TRBJ1-2	NA	CASRNGRGYGYTF	TGTGCCAGCAGGAACGGCAGGGGCTATGGCTACACCTTC
13	TRBV5-1	NA	TRBJ1-4	NA	CASSFRSGEKLFF	TGCGCCAGCAGCTTTCGAAGTGGTGAAAAACTGTTTTTT
14	TRBV28	NA	TRBJ1-1	NA	CASSLGQRVLGAFF	TGTGCCAGCAGTTTAGGGCAGCGAGTTTTGGGAGCTTTCTTT
15	TRBV4-1	NA	TRBJ2-7	NA	CASSQEPRGPYEQYF	TGCGCCAGCAGCCAAGAACCGAGGGGCCCGTACGAGCAGTACTTC
13	TRBV27	NA	TRBJ1-2	TRBD1	CASSRGRAYGYTF	TGTGCCAGCAGCAGGGGGCGCGCCTATGGCTACACCTTC
15	TRBV4-1	NA	TRBJ2-2	NA	CASSLPQGSAGELFF	TGCGCCAGCAGCCTGCCACAGGGTAGCGCCGGGGAGCTGTTTTTT
15	TRBV5-1	NA	TRBJ2-3	NA	CASSPIEGRADTQYF	TGCGCCAGCAGCCCGATAGAGGGGCGCGCAGATACGCAGTATTTT
20	TRBV15	NA	TRBJ2-7	NA	CATSRSHSSVSRGGFYEQYF	TGTGCCACCAGCAGATCTCATTCTTCTGTTTCACGTGGGGGGTTCTACGAGCAGTACTTC
11	TRBV2	NA	TRBJ2-3	NA	CASRRTDTQYF	TGTGCCAGTAGACGCACAGATACGCAGTATTTT
15	TRBV27	once	TRBJ2-1	TRBD1	CASSRQGSSYNEQFF	TGTGCCAGCAGTAGACAGGGAAGCTCCTACAATGAGCAGTTCTTC
14	TRBV7-9	NA	TRBJ1-1	NA	CASSFGGENTEAFF	TGTGCCAGCAGCTTCGGGGGGGAGAACACTGAAGCTTTCTTT
11	TRBV29-1	NA	TRBJ2-3	NA	CSGQQGGTQYF	TGCAGCGGGCAACAGGGCGGTACGCAGTATTTT
15	TRBV27	NA	TRBJ2-2	TRBD1	CASREQGANTGELFF	TGTGCCAGCAGAGAACAGGGGGCGAACACCGGGGAGCTGTTTTTT
18	TRBV5-6	NA	TRBJ2-3	TRBD1	CASSETTGGAFGTDTQYF	TGTGCCAGCAGCGAAACCACAGGGGGCGCGTTCGGCACAGATACGCAGTATTTT
16	TRBV11-2	NA	TRBJ2-7	TRBD2	CASSFGGSGSLNEQYF	TGTGCCAGCAGCTTCGGGGGTAGCGGGAGTCTCAACGAGCAGTACTTC
16	TRBV5-6	NA	TRBJ2-5	TRBD1	CASSLVRQGSVKTQYF	TGTGCCAGCAGCTTGGTTCGACAGGGGTCGGTGAAGACCCAGTACTTC
13	TRBV7-3	NA	TRBJ1-1	NA	CASSLGQGTEAFF	TGTGCCAGCAGCTTGGGTCAAGGCACTGAAGCTTTCTTT
13	TRBV18	NA	TRBJ2-4	NA	CASSPTLEGPQYF	TGTGCCAGCTCACCGACCTTGGAGGGACCGCAGTACTTC
14	TRBV5-6	NA	TRBJ2-7	TRBD1	CASSLGQGAVEQYF	TGTGCCAGCAGCTTGGGACAGGGGGCCGTCGAGCAGTACTTC
17	TRBV21-1	NA	TRBJ2-1	NA	CASSKGLDRAPYNEQFF	TGTGCCAGCAGCAAAGGGTTGGACAGGGCCCCCTACAATGAGCAGTTCTTC
12	TRBV6-1	NA	TRBJ1-5	TRBD1	CASGQGDQPQHF	TGTGCCAGTGGACAGGGAGATCAGCCCCAGCATTTT
14	TRBV5-1	NA	TRBJ2-7	NA	CASSYREGSYEQYF	TGCGCCAGCAGCTACAGGGAGGGCTCCTACGAGCAGTACTTC
15	TRBV7-3	NA	TRBJ2-1	NA	CASSLDGGNGDEQFF	TGTGCCAGCAGCTTAGACGGCGGGAATGGTGATGAGCAGTTCTTC
17	TRBV28	NA	TRBJ2-3	NA	CASSPPGRLPSTDTQYF	TGTGCCAGCAGTCCACCGGGACGACTGCCTAGCACAGATACGCAGTATTTT
15	TRBV7-9	NA	TRBJ1-4	NA	CASSLREGRDEKLFF	TGTGCCAGCAGCTTACGGGAGGGCCGAGATGAAAAACTGTTTTTT